The 4 T cell receptor beta chains below all came from one sample that was sequenced in a study of PD-L1 blockade in urothelial cancer. Using immunoSEQ multiplex PCR, the repertoire was profiled, and TCRdb retains in-frame clones only, with some absent. Of 50,000 to 60,000 clones listed, just over 85% are singletons. This material consisted of PBMCs, taken around atezolizumab (anti-PD-L1) treatment. Receptor source: a man aged 45-65 years with urothelial cancer.

The chain recombines TRBV27 with TRBJ2-7; D is unclear. Germline CDR1 and CDR2: MNHEY and SMNVEV (reference sequence). V was shortened by 3 bases and J by 0 bases, with 6 bases between the two germline ends. The CDR3 has 13 residues. The CDR3, as DNA: TGTGCCAGCAGTTTGGGCCGCTCCTACGAGCAGTACTTC. It codes for CASSLGRSYEQYF.

The J gene is TRBJ2-2, the V gene TRBV7-9; the match to TRBD2 covers 7 bases. From germline, CDR1 is SEHNR and CDR2 FQNEAQ (reference sequence). The CDR3 sequence is 16 residues long. V trimming: 1 base; J trimming: 2 bases; junction bases outside the gene matches: 4. The CDR3 loop is CASSLGGRDNTGELFF. The CDR3 nucleotides read TGTGCCAGCAGCTTAGGGGGGAGGGATAACACCGGGGAGCTGTTTTTT.

The V gene is TRBV7-6, the J gene TRBJ1-2; TRBD1 agrees at 8 bases. Germline V gives CDR1 SGHVS, CDR2 FNYEAQ. J lost 4 bases, V lost 5 bases, and 12 bases had no gene match. This CDR3 comprises 16 residues. DNA for the CDR3: TGTGCCAGCAGCAGATTGGACAGGGCGGTATCCTATGGCTACACCTTC. Encoded protein: CASSRLDRAVSYGYTF.

For this clone: This specimen includes other DNA sequences encoding the same CDR3. The chain employs TRBV27 and TRBJ2-3; TRBD1 aligns across 7 bases. Losses at the gene ends were 5 bases for V and 0 bases for J; bases not matched to a gene: 5. The germline V gene encodes CDR1 MNHEY and CDR2 SMNVEV (reference sequence). The CDR3 runs 15 residues. CDR3 in DNA: TGTGCCAGCAGTCTCTCGACAGGGAGCACAGATACGCAGTATTTT. As protein: CASSLSTGSTDTQYF.